This T cell receptor beta chain originates from a study of cytomegalovirus exposure and HLA in healthy donors. Participants comprised healthy donors of bone marrow. PCR amplification relied on 60 Vbeta primers (plus 13 Jbeta primers). Clones were read by immunoSEQ multiplex PCR, and TCRdb kept only the in-frame ones, dropping some. The sample has roughly 120,000 clones; just over 15% are singletons. A remark on this clone: Its antigen is unidentified.

The length of the CDR3 is 13 residues. V was clipped by 7 bases and J by 6 bases, with 19 bases between them. Germline CDR1 reads SQVTM; CDR2 reads ANQGSEA. Study-wide findings and caveats: Reported findings show TCR beta sequences accurately forecast HLA-A and HLA-B alleles in most subjects.

The sequenced material came from PBMCs. The receptor was derived from a woman aged 18-29 years in good health and CMV-seronegative. This chain joins TRBV29-1 and TRBJ2-7, with D perhaps TRBD1 (8 bases). CDR3: CSAGRHRGGEQYF. As DNA, the CDR3 is TGCAGCGCAGGAAGGCACAGGGGGGGCGAGCAGTACTTC.